This is a list of T cell receptor beta chains from one sample in a study of human T cells and chemical hapten exposure. TCRdb recomputed calls from the RACE reads with MiXCR, one row per CDR3 protein. The sample yields some 89,000 distinct CDR3 sequences, roughly 27% seen once. Sequences were derived from whole blood, sampled in connection with sensitization to the hapten diphenylcyclopropenone (DPC). The receptors shown here come from a man in his forties with alopecia areata. Some clones in this sample may be carry-over from other donors' samples. The CDR3 runs from the conserved cysteine through the conserved F or W. The D gene is left open where the match is weak. A row's size may be missing; if present it is once, few, many or a size class.

TGCAGCCCACAAAGAACTAGCGGCACCTACGAGCAGTACTTC,CSPQRTSGTYEQYF,TRBV20-1,TRBJ2-7,TRBD2,few
TGTGCCAGCAGTCGACCCCCCTTGATGAACACTGAAGCTTTCTTT,CASSRPPLMNTEAFF,TRBV6-2/TRBV6-3,TRBJ1-1,NA,NA
TGTGCCAGCAGCTTATCGAACCCCGACGGGAGGAAACTGTTTTTT,CASSLSNPDGRKLFF,TRBV7-9,TRBJ1-4,NA,few
TGTGCCAGCAGTCACCCTCAAACAGGGGTGGGGAGTTCACCCCTCCACTTT,CASSHPQTGVGSSPLHF,TRBV3-1,TRBJ1-6,TRBD1,NA
TGCGCCAGCAGCCCGGCGGTTTTGTCCCGAGGCGACTACGAGCAGTACTTC,CASSPAVLSRGDYEQYF,TRBV5-1,TRBJ2-7,NA,NA
TGTGCCAGCAGCTTAAAAAGCGGGACTCAGACCTTCACCTACAATGAGCAGTTCTTC,CASSLKSGTQTFTYNEQFF,TRBV7-2,TRBJ2-1,TRBD2,few
TGTGCCAGCAGCGTGGGACAGGGGAGGGTCACTGAAGCTTTCTTT,CASSVGQGRVTEAFF,TRBV9,TRBJ1-1,TRBD1,few
TGTGCCAGCAGCTCCGGGACCGGTCGTGAGCAGTTCTTC,CASSSGTGREQFF,TRBV6-6,TRBJ2-1,NA,few
TGTGCCAGCAGTTTGGGGACCAGTCAGCCCCAGCATTTT,CASSLGTSQPQHF,TRBV12-3/TRBV12-4,TRBJ1-5,NA,few
TGTGCCAGCAGCCAAGGTGGAGGACGGATCTCTGGAAACACCATATATTTT,CASSQGGGRISGNTIYF,TRBV14,TRBJ1-3,NA,NA
TGTGCCAGCAGTTTAAAGGGACAGGGAGACATTCAGTACTTC,CASSLKGQGDIQYF,TRBV28,TRBJ2-4,TRBD1,NA
TGTGCCAGCAGCTTAGAACGGACTGGAAACACCATATATTTT,CASSLERTGNTIYF,TRBV11-2,TRBJ1-3,NA,few
TGTGCCAGCTCACCACCTAGCTCACCCGGGGAGCTGTTTTTT,CASSPPSSPGELFF,TRBV18,TRBJ2-2,NA,NA
TGCAGCGTTTTTGGGACTAGCGGGCGGCCCGACGAGCAGTACTTC,CSVFGTSGRPDEQYF,TRBV29-1,TRBJ2-7,TRBD2,NA
TGTGCCAGCAGTGGTCGATGGCAGGGTTCCTACGAGCAGTACTTC,CASSGRWQGSYEQYF,TRBV2,TRBJ2-7,NA,NA
TGTGCCAGCAGCGTAGGCGGTAATCAAGAGACCCAGTACTTC,CASSVGGNQETQYF,TRBV9,TRBJ2-5,NA,few
TGTGCCAGCAGCTTAGACGGCGGAGTCTCAGCCAAAAACATTCAGTACTTC,CASSLDGGVSAKNIQYF,TRBV7-2,TRBJ2-4,NA,NA
TGCGCCAGCAGACGAAGCCTTAGCGGAACTAGCACAGATACGCAGTATTTT,CASRRSLSGTSTDTQYF,TRBV5-1,TRBJ2-3,NA,few